What follows are 32 T cell receptor beta chains derived from one specimen sequenced in a study of blood T cell repertoires in COVID-19. Assay: immunoSEQ multiplex PCR; the TCRdb copy retains only in-frame clones and omits some. The sample consists of 75,000 to 90,000 clones, around 85% of them appearing once. The specimen sequenced was peripheral blood. These receptors were taken from a man older than 75 with active or convalescent COVID-19.

The V and J genes are TRBV2 and TRBJ1-3; 7 nucleotides line up with TRBD1. The CDR3 extends over 15 amino acids. Germline V gene sequence: CDR1 SNHLY, CDR2 FYNNEI. With V trimmed by 5 bases and J by 3 bases, 7 bases remained unmatched. CDR3 amino acids: CASSKDTGDGNTIYF. The DNA of the CDR3 is TGTGCCAGCAGTAAAGATACAGGGGATGGAAACACCATATATTTT.

V usage is TRBV18 and J usage is TRBJ2-5; TRBD1 agrees at 7 bases. CDR1 KGHSH and CDR2 LQKENI come from the germline V gene. Trimming took 4 bases from V and 5 from J; bases not matched to a gene: 1. There are 12 residues in the CDR3. CDR3 amino acids: CASSRGGETQYF. The CDR3 region has the DNA TGTGCCAGCTCACGAGGGGGCGAGACCCAGTACTTC.

This clone was seen more than once but under ten times. J is TRBJ2-4 and V is TRBV7-9; a weak D match, TRBD2 (5 bases). V was shortened by 5 bases and J by 0 bases, with 14 bases between the two germline ends. In germline, CDR1 is SEHNR, CDR2 FQNEAQ (reference sequence). The CDR3 extends over 16 amino acids. Here the CDR3 DNA reads TGTGCCAGCAGCCCGGCGGGTGTGAGAGCCAAAAACATTCAGTACTTC. It translates to CASSPAGVRAKNIQYF. Full variable domain (remainder filled in from reference TRBV7-9 and TRBJ2-4): DTGVSQNPRHKITKRGQNVTFRCDPISEHNRLYWYRQTLGQGPEFLTYFQNEAQLEKSRLLSDRFSAERPKGSFSTLEIQRTEQGDSAMYLCASSPAGVRAKNIQYFGAGTRLSVL.

The rearrangement links TRBV19 to TRBJ1-5, with TRBD1 as a possible D gene (5 bases). Trimming took off 4 bases at V and 11 bases at J, with 15 bases between the two ends. This CDR3 is built from 13 residues. Looked up from germline, CDR1 is LNHDA and CDR2 is SQIVND (reference sequence). This chain's CDR3 is CASSKDQGRAQHF. The CDR3 coding sequence is TGTGCCAGTAGTAAAGACCAGGGTAGGGCCCAGCATTTT. Based on the CDR3 plus reference TRBV19 and TRBJ1-5, the full variable domain is DGGITQSPKYLFRKEGQNVTLSCEQNLNHDAMYWYRQDPGQGLRLIYYSQIVNDFQKGDIAEGYSVSREKKESFPLTVTSAQKNPTAFYLCASSKDQGRAQHFGDGTRLSIL.

This rearrangement joins TRBV19 to TRBJ2-3, with 8 bases that match TRBD2. Germline lookup yields CDR1 LNHDA and CDR2 SQIVND (reference sequence). The CDR3 consists of 16 residues. V lost 0 bases and J lost 0; bases outside the gene matches: 2. The CDR3 bases are TGTGCCAGTAGTATAGATAGCGGGACTAGCACAGATACGCAGTATTTT. Translated, it gives CASSIDSGTSTDTQYF.

The rearrangement joins TRBV6-4 to TRBJ1-5; D is undetermined. Germline CDR1 and CDR2: MRHNA and SNTAGT. The CDR3 has 13 amino acids. The ends were cut back, 5 bases at V and 1 base at J, with 6 bases in the middle. This chain's CDR3 is CASSLVSNQPQHF. For the CDR3, the DNA is TGTGCCAGCAGTTTAGTGAGCAATCAGCCCCAGCATTTT.

The CDR3 DNA follows: TGTGCCAGTACGGGACAAACTCGCCTGACAAACAATGAGCAGTTCTTC. It yields the protein CASTGQTRLTNNEQFF. This chain uses TRBV19 with TRBJ2-1, with D perhaps matching TRBD1 (6 bases). Trimming cost V 7 bases and J 5 bases, with 21 bases left between them. This CDR3 has 16 residues. Looked up from germline, CDR1 is LNHDA and CDR2 is SQIVND (reference sequence).

This chain joins TRBV19 and TRBJ1-1; 7 bases fit TRBD1. The J segment lost 1 base and the V segment lost 7 bases, leaving 6 bases of the junction unmatched. There are 14 residues in the CDR3. The germline V gene has CDR1 LNHDA and CDR2 SQIVND (reference sequence). This CDR3 is CASISDRRNTEAFF. Written as DNA, the CDR3 is TGTGCCAGTATTTCGGACAGGAGGAACACTGAAGCTTTCTTT.

There are a few counts of this clone. The CDR3 DNA follows: TGCAGCGTCCTACAGGGTTCTGGAAACACCATATATTTT. This gives the protein CSVLQGSGNTIYF. This chain connects TRBV29-1 to TRBJ1-3; D may be TRBD1 (6 bases). Trimming stripped 6 bases from V and 1 base from J, with 10 bases between. The CDR3 sequence is 13 residues long. Germline loops: CDR1 SQVTM, CDR2 ANQGSEA.

This clone turned up a few times. The chain joins TRBV5-1 to TRBJ2-1; the match to TRBD2 covers 8 bases. Germline CDR1 SGHRS, CDR2 YFSETQ. CDR3 size: 15 residues. V was clipped by 4 bases and J by 2 bases; unmatched bases: 5. Written as DNA, the CDR3 is TGCGCCAGCAGCACAGCGGGGGCCCCCTACAATGAGCAGTTCTTC. Amino acids: CASSTAGAPYNEQFF.

The chain employs TRBV7-9 and TRBJ1-2, with 8 positions matching TRBD1. The V gene's germline CDR1 is SEHNR and CDR2 FQNEAQ (reference sequence). CDR3 length equals 14 residues. After removal of 6 bases from V and 5 bases from J, the junction contained 8 bases not matched to a gene. CDR3 in amino acids: CASSHDRGLYGYTF. The CDR3 coding sequence is TGTGCCAGCAGTCACGACAGGGGCCTATATGGCTACACCTTC.

The J gene is TRBJ1-2, the V gene TRBV7-8; the D gene is possibly TRBD1 (5 bases). The length of the CDR3 is 17 residues. Germline CDR1 reads SGHVS; CDR2 reads FQNEAQ. Trimming removed 2 bases from V and 4 bases from J, with 20 bases in between. CDR3 in DNA: TGTGCCAGCAGCTTATCGAGGCAGGGTTCAAAGGGCTATGGCTACACCTTC. Translated, it gives CASSLSRQGSKGYGYTF.

This CDR3 is CASSQDIGTGGETQYF. DNA for the CDR3: TGTGCCAGCAGCCAAGATATCGGGACAGGAGGAGAGACCCAGTACTTC. This sequence joins TRBV3-1 (or the pseudogene TRBV3-2) and TRBJ2-5, with TRBD1 identical over 8 bases. The CDR3 has 16 amino acids. Looked up from germline, CDR1 is LGHDT and CDR2 is YNNKEL (reference sequence). V was pared by 0 bases and J by 4 bases, with 7 bases of the junction left unmatched.

The rearrangement joins TRBV6-5 to TRBJ2-5, with D maybe TRBD2 (5 bases). CDR3 length equals 15 residues. Germline CDR1 MNHEY, CDR2 SVGAGI. V dropped 6 bases and J dropped 7 bases, with 21 bases sitting between them. The CDR3 bases are TGTGCCAGCAGGCCCCAGACCACCACCGAGGGGACCCAGTACTTC. This gives the protein CASRPQTTTEGTQYF.

The rearrangement joins TRBV3-1 (or the pseudogene TRBV3-2) to TRBJ2-3; 8 positions agree with TRBD2. V dropped 1 base and J dropped 3; count of bases not matched to a gene: 9. Germline V gene data show CDR1 as LGHDT and CDR2 as YNNKEL (reference sequence). The CDR3 has 17 residues. DNA for the CDR3: TGTGCCAGCAGCCAAGTTAAAGCCCGGGAGGGGACAGATACGCAGTATTTT. The encoded protein is CASSQVKAREGTDTQYF.

This rearrangement joins TRBV10-1 to TRBJ1-1; a weak D match, TRBD1 (6 bases). V lost 2 bases to trimming and J lost 3 bases, with 13 bases between them. Germline CDR1 and CDR2: WNHNN and SYGVQD (reference sequence). There are 15 residues in the CDR3. CDR3 region: CASSETGKGDTEAFF. The CDR3 DNA reads TGCGCCAGCAGTGAGACAGGGAAAGGGGACACTGAAGCTTTCTTT.

The chain employs TRBV29-1 and TRBJ1-2; D perhaps matches TRBD1 (5 bases). Trimming shortened V by 1 base and J by 8 bases, and 8 bases separated the two germline ends. CDR3 length equals 11 residues. Germline V gives CDR1 SQVTM, CDR2 ANQGSEA. CDR3 sequence reads: CSVEAGWGYTF. CDR3 bases: TGCAGCGTTGAAGCAGGGTGGGGCTACACCTTC.

The V and J genes are TRBV28 and TRBJ1-2; D gene unclear. The length of the CDR3 is 15 residues. The V end was cut by 4 bases, the J end by 4 bases, with 16 bases between. Germline-derived CDR1 and CDR2 are MDHEN and SYDVKM. This CDR3 reads CASSSSSVGPYGYTF. The CDR3 coding sequence is TGTGCCAGCAGTTCGTCCAGCGTAGGTCCCTATGGCTACACCTTC.

The chain carries TRBV24-1 and TRBJ1-1, with 8 bases fitting TRBD1. Trimming took 2 bases from V and 4 from J; bases not matched to a gene: 5. The germline V gene has CDR1 KGHDR and CDR2 SFDVKD. The CDR3 consists of 15 residues. DNA of the CDR3: TGTGCCACCAGTGATTCAGGGGGCCCGAGCACTGAAGCTTTCTTT. It codes for CATSDSGGPSTEAFF.

This chain links TRBV18 with TRBJ1-2; TRBD1 matches 7 bases. V lost 9 bases, J lost 8 bases, and 15 bases stayed unmatched. The germline V gene has CDR1 KGHSH and CDR2 LQKENI. CDR3 length: 14 residues. CDR3 in amino acids: CASSIGQASRGYTF. The CDR3 coding sequence is TGTGCCAGTTCCATCGGACAGGCCTCGAGGGGCTACACCTTC.

The V call is TRBV2, the J call TRBJ2-5; 7 bases match TRBD2. There are 15 residues in the CDR3. Germline loops: CDR1 SNHLY, CDR2 FYNNEI. The V gene end was trimmed by 5 bases and the J gene end by 2 bases; junction bases not matched to a gene: 8. The CDR3 region is CASSPIGGKQETQYF. The CDR3 bases are TGTGCCAGCAGTCCCATCGGGGGGAAGCAAGAGACCCAGTACTTC.

This chain joins TRBV3-1 (or the pseudogene TRBV3-2) and TRBJ2-7, with 9 bases that match TRBD2. The trim removed 1 base at V and 6 bases at J, leaving 13 bases unmatched. Germline values: CDR1 LGHDT, CDR2 YNNKEL (reference sequence). The CDR3 runs to 17 residues. CDR3 region: CASSQGVTGAGGREQYV. CDR3 in DNA: TGTGCCAGCAGCCAAGGGGTTACAGGAGCGGGGGGCCGCGAGCAGTACGTC.

The rearrangement joins TRBV6-5 to TRBJ2-3, with a weak D call TRBD2 (5 bases). Germline values: CDR1 MNHEY, CDR2 SVGAGI. This CDR3 spans 13 amino acids. The V end was cut by 5 bases, the J end by 0 bases, with 6 bases between. The CDR3 DNA reads TGTGCCAGCAGTAGAGGGAGCACAGATACGCAGTATTTT. It yields the protein CASSRGSTDTQYF.

V is TRBV7-8 and J is TRBJ1-4, with unresolved D. CDR1 SGHVS and CDR2 FQNEAQ come from the germline V gene. This CDR3 is 15 amino acids long. Trimming took off 1 base at V and 7 bases at J, with 13 bases between the two ends. Here the CDR3 reads CASSLVAGSFEKLFF. The CDR3 region has the DNA TGTGCCAGCAGCTTAGTGGCGGGGAGTTTTGAAAAACTGTTTTTT.

The chain couples TRBV27 to TRBJ1-2; 7 nucleotides match TRBD1. V was pared by 5 bases and J by 4 bases, with 7 bases of the junction left unmatched. CDR1 is MNHEY and CDR2 is SMNVEV in the germline V gene (reference sequence). The CDR3 has 14 amino acids. In DNA form, the CDR3 reads TGTGCCAGCAGTCCCGACAGGGTACGCTATGGCTACACCTTC. Translating it yields CASSPDRVRYGYTF.

This clone came up once. This chain joins TRBV5-1 and TRBJ2-2; 7 bases are shared with TRBD1. From germline, CDR1 is SGHRS and CDR2 YFSETQ. The CDR3 loop spans 16 amino acids. The V gene end was trimmed by 3 bases and the J gene end by 1 base; junction bases not matched to a gene: 6. The CDR3 DNA sequence: TGCGCCAGCAGCTCCGAGGGGGCGTTGAACACCGGGGAGCTGTTTTTT. This codes for CASSSEGALNTGELFF. The full variable domain, in which reference TRBV5-1 and TRBJ2-2 provide the parts outside the CDR3, is KAGVTQTPRYLIKTRGQQVTLSCSPISGHRSVSWYQQTPGQGLQFLFEYFSETQRNKGNFPGRFSGRQFSNSRSEMNVSTLELGDSALYLCASSSEGALNTGELFFGEGSRLTVL.

This clone was seen a few times. The chain couples TRBV7-9 to TRBJ1-4; a possible D gene is TRBD1 (6 bases). The CDR3 sequence is 14 residues long. The V end was cut by 7 bases, the J end by 3 bases, with 12 bases between. Per the germline V gene, CDR1 is SEHNR and CDR2 is FQNEAQ (reference sequence). The CDR3 sequence is CASNPGAPNEKLFF. DNA for the CDR3: TGTGCCAGCAACCCAGGGGCGCCTAATGAAAAACTGTTTTTT.

The chain links TRBV5-5 to TRBJ1-6; 9 nucleotides line up with TRBD1. The CDR3 length is 16 residues. V trimming: 4 bases; J trimming: 9 bases; junction bases outside the gene matches: 11. CDR1 and CDR2 from the germline V gene are SGHKS and YYEKEE (reference sequence). In DNA form, the CDR3 reads TGTGCCAGCAGCCTGACAGGGGGGGATCCTTCTTCACCCCTCCACTTT. It codes for CASSLTGGDPSSPLHF.

This rearrangement joins TRBV6-1 to TRBJ1-4, with TRBD1 matching 7 bases. CDR1 MNHNS and CDR2 SASEGT come from the germline V gene. The CDR3 spans 15 residues. J lost 4 bases, V lost 0 bases, and 2 bases had no gene match. The CDR3 region has the DNA TGTGCCAGCAGTGAAGCGGGACAGATTAATGAAAAACTGTTTTTT. This codes for CASSEAGQINEKLFF.

The genes are TRBV15 and TRBJ2-6; D is uncertain. Per the germline V gene, CDR1 is LNHNV and CDR2 is YYDKDF (reference sequence). The CDR3 has 13 amino acids. The V and J ends lost 11 bases and 2 bases respectively, with 10 bases between them. Here the CDR3 DNA reads TGTGCCGCAAGTGGCCCTGGGGCCAACGTCCTGACTTTC. Protein product: CAASGPGANVLTF.

The sample holds a few counts of this clone. The chain links TRBV18 to TRBJ2-7; 10 bases fit TRBD1. The CDR3 sequence is 15 residues long. J was trimmed by 5 bases and V by 2 bases; bases with no gene match: 6. Per germline, CDR1 KGHSH and CDR2 LQKENI. This CDR3 reads CASSPLGTGDNEQYV. The CDR3 bases are TGTGCCAGCTCACCATTAGGGACAGGGGACAACGAGCAGTACGTC.

The chain joins TRBV5-1 to TRBJ1-2; D gene unclear. CDR1 and CDR2 (germline): SGHRS, YFSETQ. The CDR3 is made up of 15 amino acids. V was shortened by 4 bases and J by 0 bases, with 13 bases between the two germline ends. The CDR3 coding sequence is TGCGCCAGCAGCATTAGGACTGAAGCTAACTATGGCTACACCTTC. Amino acids: CASSIRTEANYGYTF.